Listed here is a single T cell receptor (beta chain). Antigen: not known. This entry belongs to a study of cytomegalovirus exposure and HLA in healthy donors. The study's findings and limits: The listing of roughly 160 TCR beta chains classed them as cytomegalovirus-associated.

CDR1 is SEHNR and CDR2 is FQNEAQ in the germline V gene (reference sequence). The ends lost 5 bases at V and 0 bases at J; junction bases unmatched: 5. CDR3 length: 15 amino acids. Assay: immunoSEQ multiplex PCR; the TCRdb copy retains only in-frame clones and omits some. The sample has tens of thousands of clones; 85% to 90% are singletons. Sequences were obtained from PBMCs. V gene TRBV7-9 combines with J gene TRBJ2-3; the match to TRBD2 covers 7 bases. The receptor was isolated from a woman aged 18 to 35 in good health and CMV-seropositive. The CDR3 region has the DNA TGTGCCAGCAGCGATAGGACTAGAAGCACAGATACGCAGTATTTT. Protein: CASSDRTRSTDTQYF.